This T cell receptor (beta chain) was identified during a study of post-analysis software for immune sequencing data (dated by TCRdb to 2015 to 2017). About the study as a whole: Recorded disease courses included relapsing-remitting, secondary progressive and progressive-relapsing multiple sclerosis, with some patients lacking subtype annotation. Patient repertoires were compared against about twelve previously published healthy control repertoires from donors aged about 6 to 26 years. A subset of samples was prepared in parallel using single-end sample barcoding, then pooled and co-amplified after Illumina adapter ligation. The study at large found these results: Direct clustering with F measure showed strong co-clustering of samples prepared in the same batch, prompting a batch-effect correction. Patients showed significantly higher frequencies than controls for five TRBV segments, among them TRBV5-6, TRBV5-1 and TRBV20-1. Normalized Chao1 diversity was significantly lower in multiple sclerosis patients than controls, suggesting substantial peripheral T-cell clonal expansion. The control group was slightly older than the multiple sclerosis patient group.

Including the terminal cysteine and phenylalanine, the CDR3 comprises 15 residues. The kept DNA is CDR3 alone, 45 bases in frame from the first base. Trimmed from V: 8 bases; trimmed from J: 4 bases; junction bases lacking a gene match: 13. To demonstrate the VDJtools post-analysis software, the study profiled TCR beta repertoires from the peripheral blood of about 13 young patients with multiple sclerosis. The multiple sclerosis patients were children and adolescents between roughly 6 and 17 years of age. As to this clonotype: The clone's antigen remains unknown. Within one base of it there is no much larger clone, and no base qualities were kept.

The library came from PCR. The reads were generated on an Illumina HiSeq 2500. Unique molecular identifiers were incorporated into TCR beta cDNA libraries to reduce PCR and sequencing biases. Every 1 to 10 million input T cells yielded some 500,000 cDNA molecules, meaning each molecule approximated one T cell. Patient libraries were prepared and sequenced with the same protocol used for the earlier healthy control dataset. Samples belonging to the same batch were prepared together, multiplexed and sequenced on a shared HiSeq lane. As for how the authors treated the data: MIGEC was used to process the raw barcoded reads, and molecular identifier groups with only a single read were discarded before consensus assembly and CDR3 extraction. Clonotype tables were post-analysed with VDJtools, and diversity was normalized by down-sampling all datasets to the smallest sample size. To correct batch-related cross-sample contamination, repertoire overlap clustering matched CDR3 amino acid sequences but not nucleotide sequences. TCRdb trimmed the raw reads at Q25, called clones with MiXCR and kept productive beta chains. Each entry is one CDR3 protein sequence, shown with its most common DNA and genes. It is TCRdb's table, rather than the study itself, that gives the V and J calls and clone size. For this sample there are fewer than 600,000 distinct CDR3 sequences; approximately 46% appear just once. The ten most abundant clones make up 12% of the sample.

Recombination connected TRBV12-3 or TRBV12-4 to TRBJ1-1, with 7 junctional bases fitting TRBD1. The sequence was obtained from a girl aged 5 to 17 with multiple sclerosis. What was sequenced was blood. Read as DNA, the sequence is TGTGCCAGCTCGGTTTACAGGGGCGCCGCCACTGAAGCTTTCTTT. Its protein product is CASSVYRGAATEAFF.